This entry lists 15 T cell receptor beta chains sequenced from one sample in a study of blood T cell repertoires in COVID-19 (dated by TCRdb to about 2020). The library was prepared using the immunoSEQ multiplex PCR assay. Here the immuneACCESS table is served through TCRdb, limited to in-frame sequences with V and J called. Missing clones are a known gap in these copies; in checked studies unresolved V genes cover under half, and the rest lacks a known reason. In all, the sample holds roughly 200,000 clones, and approximately 84% of those were seen once. Around 4% of the sample rests with the top ten. Sequenced input: peripheral blood. Receptors were obtained from a man aged 45-65 years with active or convalescent COVID-19.

The V and J genes are TRBV6-5 and TRBJ1-5; 8 bases agree with TRBD1. The CDR3 sequence is 15 residues long. V shed 6 bases and J 3 bases; nucleotides not matched to a gene: 7. Germline V gives CDR1 MNHEY, CDR2 SVGAGI. CDR3 sequence: CASSRGTGLNQPQHF. In DNA, the CDR3 is TGTGCCAGCAGCCGCGGGACAGGCCTCAATCAGCCCCAGCATTTT.

The chain combines TRBV4-1 with TRBJ1-1; TRBD1 agrees at 7 bases. J lost 11 bases, V lost 0 bases, and 15 bases had no gene match. CDR3 length equals 16 residues. CDR1 is MGHRA, CDR2 YSYEKL, per germline. Here the CDR3 reads CASSQDVGGSSRQAFF. CDR3 nucleotides: TGCGCCAGCAGCCAAGATGTAGGGGGCTCGTCCCGGCAGGCTTTCTTT.

The V and J genes are TRBV6-5 and TRBJ1-2; 8 nucleotides line up with TRBD1. The CDR3 has 13 amino acids. V was pared by 6 bases and J by 3 bases, with 3 bases of the junction left unmatched. Germline CDR1 MNHEY, CDR2 SVGAGI. CDR3 nucleotides: TGTGCCAGCAGCATGACAGGGGACTATGGCTACACCTTC. It encodes CASSMTGDYGYTF.

Only a few counts were recorded for this clone. The chain employs TRBV7-9 and TRBJ2-1; possible D gene TRBD1, 7 bases. The germline V and J ends were trimmed by 5 bases and 2 bases, with 16 bases remaining between them. CDR3 size: 16 residues. CDR1 is SEHNR, CDR2 FQNEAQ, per germline (reference sequence). The CDR3 spells CASSPGGLPPYNEQFF. For the CDR3, the DNA is TGTGCCAGCAGCCCAGGGGGACTTCCCCCCTACAATGAGCAGTTCTTC.

The gene calls are TRBV5-4 and TRBJ1-4; 7 bases agree with TRBD1. Germline V gene data show CDR1 as SGHNT and CDR2 as YYREEE (reference sequence). J lost 8 bases, V lost 4 bases, and 2 bases had no gene match. This CDR3 spans 12 amino acids. The DNA for the CDR3 is TGTGCCAGCAGCCCAGGGGGGGAAAAACTGTTTTTT. This translates into CASSPGGEKLFF.

The chain joins TRBV28 to TRBJ1-1, with 7 nucleotides matching TRBD1. CDR1 is MDHEN and CDR2 is SYDVKM in the germline V gene. CDR3 size: 17 residues. V shed 2 bases, J shed 1 base, and the junction held 10 bases outside the gene matches. This CDR3 reads CASSLITGAARNTEAFF. The CDR3 nucleotides read TGTGCCAGCAGTTTAATAACAGGGGCCGCGCGGAACACTGAAGCTTTCTTT.

In this sample, this clone turned up a few times. This chain uses TRBV12-5 with TRBJ1-5; D is perhaps TRBD1 (6 bases). Germline V gene sequence: CDR1 LGHNT, CDR2 FRNRAP. This CDR3 is built from 15 residues. The V gene lost 1 base and the J gene lost 6 bases, with 13 bases spanning the gap. This CDR3 reads CASGLGNREGQPQHF. The CDR3 region has the DNA TGTGCTAGTGGTTTGGGGAACAGGGAAGGTCAGCCCCAGCATTTT.

There are a few counts of this clone. This rearrangement joins TRBV28 to TRBJ2-7; tentative D call: TRBD1 (6 bases). Looked up from germline, CDR1 is MDHEN and CDR2 is SYDVKM. This CDR3 has 15 amino acids. Trimming removed 5 bases from V and 4 bases from J, with 18 bases in between. The CDR3 DNA sequence: TGTGCCAGCAGTCGAGCTTCGACAGGTGGGTACGAGCAGTACTTC. Protein sequence: CASSRASTGGYEQYF.

This chain links TRBV29-1 with TRBJ2-3; D is undetermined. This CDR3 spans 14 amino acids. Germline V gene sequence: CDR1 SQVTM, CDR2 ANQGSEA. V dropped 4 bases and J dropped 0 bases, with 11 bases sitting between them. The CDR3 spells CSVAVAMSTDTQYF. In nucleotides, the CDR3 is TGCAGCGTTGCTGTGGCAATGAGCACAGATACGCAGTATTTT.

This clone appeared once. This sequence joins TRBV6-5 and TRBJ1-2, with 9 bases identical to TRBD1. The CDR3 has 14 amino acids. In germline, CDR1 is MNHEY, CDR2 SVGAGI. J gave up 6 bases and V 0 bases, and 2 bases lay outside the gene matches. The CDR3, as DNA: TGTGCCAGCAGTTACTCGACAGGGGGGGATGGCTACACCTTC. Translating gives CASSYSTGGDGYTF.

The rearrangement uses TRBV4-2 and TRBJ2-1, with 7 bases matching TRBD2. Germline assignment: CDR1 LGHNA and CDR2 YNFKEQ. Trimming took 0 bases from V and 8 from J; bases not matched to a gene: 1. The CDR3 is 13 residues long. The CDR3: CASSQDAGDEQFF. CDR3 DNA sequence: TGTGCCAGCAGCCAAGATGCGGGGGATGAGCAGTTCTTC.

This sequence joins TRBV28 and TRBJ2-5; 12 positions agree with TRBD2. In germline, CDR1 is MDHEN, CDR2 SYDVKM. Trimming removed 6 bases from V and 2 bases from J; junction bases left unmatched: 4. This CDR3 is 15 amino acids long. Here the CDR3 DNA reads TGTGCCAGCAGGAAACTAGCGGGGGGACAAGAGACCCAGTACTTC. Translated, it gives CASRKLAGGQETQYF.

The V call is TRBV19, the J call TRBJ2-7, with D possibly being TRBD1 (6 bases). The CDR3 runs 13 residues. Germline V gene lookup returns CDR1 LNHDA and CDR2 SQIVND (reference sequence). With 3 bases removed from V and 6 bases from J, the gap between germline ends came to 12 bases. This CDR3 reads CASSIGVQGEQYF. The CDR3 DNA follows: TGTGCCAGTAGTATCGGGGTACAGGGCGAGCAGTACTTC.

This chain joins TRBV15 and TRBJ2-7; 8 bases agree with TRBD2. J gave up 0 bases and V 1 base, and 5 bases lay outside the gene matches. This CDR3 has 16 amino acids. The V gene's germline CDR1 is LNHNV and CDR2 YYDKDF (reference sequence). This CDR3 is CATSRALAGFSYEQYF. In DNA form, the CDR3 reads TGTGCCACCAGCAGAGCTCTAGCGGGTTTCTCCTACGAGCAGTACTTC.

This clone was detected only once. The CDR3 here is CASCEGNNQPQHF. DNA for the CDR3: TGTGCCAGCTGCGAGGGAAACAATCAGCCCCAGCATTTT. The chain employs TRBV6-8 and TRBJ1-5; the D is unclear. Germline V gene sequence: CDR1 MNHGY, CDR2 SAAAGT. The CDR3 contains 13 residues. V dropped 8 bases and J dropped 3 bases, with 11 bases sitting between them.